Each of the 10 T cell receptor beta chains below was sequenced from the same sample in a study of blood T cell repertoires in COVID-19. Clones were sequenced by immunoSEQ multiplex PCR, and TCRdb holds only the in-frame ones, with some missing. In the table there are 170,000 or so clones, roughly nine tenths of which are singletons. Sample: peripheral blood. These receptors came from a man aged 50 to 60 with acute or convalescent COVID-19.

The chain combines TRBV7-3 with TRBJ2-2; the match to TRBD1 covers 11 bases. The CDR3 contains 14 residues. V shed 4 bases and J 6 bases; nucleotides not matched to a gene: 1. Germline-derived CDR1 and CDR2 are SGHTA and FQGTGA. Here the CDR3 reads CASSSGQGAGELFF. As DNA, the CDR3 is TGTGCCAGCAGCTCGGGACAGGGGGCCGGGGAGCTGTTTTTT.

The chain recombines TRBV6-6 with TRBJ1-5; TRBD1 is a possible D gene (6 bases). Germline CDR1 and CDR2: MNHNY and SVGAGI (reference sequence). V lost 9 bases, J lost 5 bases, and 11 bases lay in between. The CDR3 is 12 residues long. The CDR3 coding sequence is TGTGCCAGTTCTGAGGGGGATCAGCCCCAGCATTTT. This sequence encodes CASSEGDQPQHF.

The chain uses TRBV19 and TRBJ1-2; TRBD1 matches at 8 bases. The CDR3 loop spans 13 amino acids. Germline V lookup: CDR1 LNHDA, CDR2 SQIVND (reference sequence). Trimming at V came to 5 bases and at J to 4 bases, leaving 3 bases not matched to a gene. The CDR3 DNA sequence: TGTGCCAGTAGTGACAGGGGCGGCTATGGCTACACCTTC. The encoded protein is CASSDRGGYGYTF. The full variable domain, rest sourced from reference TRBV19 and TRBJ1-2, is DGGITQSPKYLFRKEGQNVTLSCEQNLNHDAMYWYRQDPGQGLRLIYYSQIVNDFQKGDIAEGYSVSREKKESFPLTVTSAQKNPTAFYLCASSDRGGYGYTFGSGTRLTVV.

The CDR3 bases are TGTGCCAGCAGCAGCTGGACTAGCTTCAGGGGAAATACGCAGTATTTT. Protein product: CASSSWTSFRGNTQYF. The chain has TRBV21-1 and TRBJ2-3; TRBD2, the D gene given by the table, was not confirmed from the DNA. TRBV21-1 is labeled a pseudogene. The CDR3 length is 16 residues.

The CDR3 spells CASSYQNEQYF. The CDR3 coding sequence is TGTGCCAGCAGCTACCAGAACGAGCAGTACTTC. The chain joins TRBV5-8 to TRBJ2-7, with unresolved D. This CDR3 region has 11 residues. Trimming shortened V by 3 bases and J by 5 bases, and 6 bases separated the two germline ends. Germline V gives CDR1 SGHTS, CDR2 YDEGEE.

The chain uses TRBV19 and TRBJ1-5, with 11 bases fitting TRBD1. Losses at the gene ends were 5 bases for V and 6 bases for J; bases not matched to a gene: 6. CDR3 length equals 15 residues. Germline CDR1 reads LNHDA; CDR2 reads SQIVND (reference sequence). As DNA, the CDR3 is TGTGCCAGTAGTCCGGGACAGGGGGTTGTTCAGCCCCAGCATTTT. Protein: CASSPGQGVVQPQHF.

This clone has only one observation. The chain couples TRBV4-1 to TRBJ2-5; 8 bases line up with TRBD1. Looked up from germline, CDR1 is MGHRA and CDR2 is YSYEKL. The CDR3 runs to 17 residues. The junction had 12 bases not matched to a gene; V was cut back by 1 base and J by 5 bases. The CDR3 reads CASSQGVGQGAPETQYF. The CDR3 DNA follows: TGCGCCAGCAGCCAAGGCGTGGGGCAGGGGGCGCCGGAGACCCAGTACTTC.

The chain recombines TRBV6-5 with TRBJ2-4; D gene ambiguous. Germline loops: CDR1 MNHEY, CDR2 SVGAGI. V was clipped by 0 bases and J by 15 bases, with 9 bases between them. The CDR3 consists of 11 residues. The CDR3 protein is CASSYSSRWYF. CDR3 nucleotides: TGTGCCAGCAGTTACTCGTCCCGTTGGTACTTC.

The chain employs TRBV4-2 and TRBJ1-5, with a weak D call TRBD1 (5 bases). Germline assignment: CDR1 LGHNA and CDR2 YNFKEQ. V was shortened by 0 bases and J by 1 base, with 13 bases between the two germline ends. The CDR3 covers 17 residues. As DNA, the CDR3 is TGTGCCAGCAGCCAAGATTTGGGAGGGGTAAGCAATCAGCCCCAGCATTTT. As protein: CASSQDLGGVSNQPQHF.

This chain uses TRBV4-2 with TRBJ2-5; D remains ambiguous. Germline assignment: CDR1 LGHNA and CDR2 YNFKEQ. Deletions cut 1 base from V and 2 bases from J, with 14 bases between. This CDR3 region has 16 residues. In DNA form, the CDR3 reads TGTGCCAGCAGCCAAGGTGAGGCCACGAGGCAAGAGACCCAGTACTTC. Its protein is CASSQGEATRQETQYF.